A selection of T cell receptor beta chains follows, all from one sample in a study of T cells in Graves' hyperthyroidism and ophthalmopathy. MiXCR, run by TCRdb on the multiplex PCR reads, gives a single entry per CDR3 protein. The data contain roughly 160,000 distinct CDR3 sequences, about 9.4% of them singletons. The sequenced material came from blood. The receptors come from a woman aged 18-29 years with Graves' hyperthyroidism that later progressed to Graves' ophthalmopathy. Each CDR3 is given with its conserved first and last residue. A D gene is named only where the DNA matches it firmly. Expanded clones are given a class, and other clones once, few, many or no size at all.

>TRBV30|TRBJ2-7|many|TRBD1
TGTGCCTGGAGTGAGATCGGGACAGGGGAGTCCTACGAGCAGTACTTC
CAWSEIGTGESYEQYF
>TRBV24-1|TRBJ2-1|many|TRBD1
TGTGCCACCAGTGACCCCGGGACAGGGGGCGTTGAGCAGTTCTTC
CATSDPGTGGVEQFF
>TRBV12-3/TRBV12-4|TRBJ2-7|many|TRBD1
TGTGCCAGCAGCTCAACCGGGACAGGGGGGAGGGAGCAGTACTTC
CASSSTGTGGREQYF
>TRBV15|TRBJ1-5|many|-
TGTGCCACCAGCAGAACAGGGAAGGGGCAGCCCCAGCATTTT
CATSRTGKGQPQHF
>TRBV6-1|TRBJ2-1|many|-
TGTGCCAGCAGTGATTACGGGTACAATGAGCAGTTCTTC
CASSDYGYNEQFF
>TRBV20-1|TRBJ2-3|many|TRBD2
TGCAGTGCCCTGCGACTAGCGGGGCCGGGGGGTACGCAGTATTTT
CSALRLAGPGGTQYF
>TRBV27|TRBJ2-3|-|TRBD2
TGTGCCAGCAGGAAACCGACTCTTCGGACTAGCGGACCTAGCACAGATACGCAGTATTTT
CASRKPTLRTSGPSTDTQYF
>TRBV20-1|TRBJ2-3|many|TRBD2
TGCAGTGCTAGACTCCATCTAGTAGCGGGTATCACAGATACGCAGTATTTT
CSARLHLVAGITDTQYF
>TRBV7-8|TRBJ2-1|many|TRBD1
TGTGCCAGCAGGGGGACAGGGTTTCAGTTCTTC
CASRGTGFQFF
>TRBV12-3/TRBV12-4|TRBJ2-7|many|-
TGTGCCAGCAGTTTGGTACAGGGCCCCTACGAGCAGTACTTC
CASSLVQGPYEQYF
>TRBV11-2|TRBJ2-5|many|-
TGTGCCAGCAGCTTAGAGGGGTTCGGAGAGACCCAGTACTTC
CASSLEGFGETQYF
>TRBV3-1|TRBJ2-5|few|TRBD2
TGTGCCAGCAGCCCTACTGCAACAATAGCGGGGGGCCAAGAGACCCAGTACTTC
CASSPTATIAGGQETQYF
>TRBV11-2|TRBJ1-6|many|TRBD1
TGTGCCAGGAACCGGGACAGACAAAATTCACCCCTCCACTTT
CARNRDRQNSPLHF
>TRBV9|TRBJ2-5|-|-
TGTGCCAGCAGCCCCCGGAGGGGGGGGGTTATAGGAGAGACCCAGTACTTC
CASSPRRGGVIGETQYF
>TRBV9|TRBJ2-3|many|-
TGTGCCAGCAGCGTAGCCCTCACTAGGGGCACAGATACGCAGTATTTT
CASSVALTRGTDTQYF
>TRBV6-1|TRBJ2-4|many|TRBD1
TGTGCCAGCAGTGAAGCGCTGGACAGGGGGCTGGGGGTAGGAACCAAAAACATTCAGTACTTC
CASSEALDRGLGVGTKNIQYF
>TRBV12-3/TRBV12-4|TRBJ2-2|many|TRBD1
TGTGCCAGCAGTTTAGCGGACAGGCTGATCACCGGGGAGCTGTTTTTT
CASSLADRLITGELFF
>TRBV2|TRBJ1-5|many|-
TGTGCCAGCGAAGGAAGAGAGTTGGGACCCGAGGGCAAAAATCAGCCCCAGCATTTT
CASEGRELGPEGKNQPQHF
>TRBV4-2|TRBJ2-7|few|-
TGTGCCAGCAGCCCCGTTGGGGTGGACTCCTACGAGCAGTACTTC
CASSPVGVDSYEQYF
>TRBV7-3|TRBJ2-5|many|-
TGTGCCAGCAGTCTAGGGCGGCGGGGGCCCGAAGAGACCCAGTACTTC
CASSLGRRGPEETQYF
>TRBV6-9|TRBJ1-3|once|TRBD1
TGTGCCAGCAGTTACCAGGGGGATTCTGGAAACACCATATATTTT
CASSYQGDSGNTIYF
>TRBV28|TRBJ1-4|many|-
TGTGCCAGCAGAGTTACGACAGCAACTAATGAAAAACTGTTTTTT
CASRVTTATNEKLFF
>TRBV5-1|TRBJ1-6|few|-
TGCGCCAGCAGCTGGGGGGGGGGCAATTCACCCCTCCACTTT
CASSWGGGNSPLHF
>TRBV3-1|TRBJ2-7|many|TRBD2
TGTGCCAGCAGCCCCGGACTAGCGACCTACGAGCAGTACTTC
CASSPGLATYEQYF
>TRBV11-2|TRBJ2-7|many|-
TGTGCCAGCAGCTTAATAGGTCGGAGCTCCTACGAGCAGTACTTC
CASSLIGRSSYEQYF
>TRBV19|TRBJ1-5|few|-
TGTGCCAGTAGTATAGCCCTAAGCCTTTATCAGCCCCAGCATTTT
CASSIALSLYQPQHF
>TRBV30|TRBJ1-6|few|TRBD1
TGTGCCTGGAGTCGGGGACAGGATAATTCACCCCTCCACTTT
CAWSRGQDNSPLHF
>TRBV5-6|TRBJ1-6|many|TRBD1
TGTGCCAGCAGCTTGGAAGGGATTCGGACAGGCAATTCACCCCTCCACTTT
CASSLEGIRTGNSPLHF
>TRBV7-6|TRBJ2-5|few|-
TGTGCCAGCAGCTTAGCGCTAGGGGCCGGGGAGACCCAGTACTTC
CASSLALGAGETQYF
>TRBV10-3|TRBJ1-5|many|-
TGTGCCATCAGTGAGTCCCGATTTCGGAATCAGCCCCAGCATTTT
CAISESRFRNQPQHF
>TRBV4-1|TRBJ1-6|-|TRBD1
TGTGCCAGCAGCCAAGATACTGACAGGGGCTCCTATAATTCACCCCTCCACTTT
CASSQDTDRGSYNSPLHF
>TRBV20-1|TRBJ1-1|many|-
TGCAGTGCTAGACCCGACAGGGAAGCTTTCTTT
CSARPDREAFF
>TRBV29-1|TRBJ2-5|many|-
TGCAGCGTTGAGGAGGGTCAAGAGACCCAGTACTTC
CSVEEGQETQYF
>TRBV29-1|TRBJ2-1|many|-
TGCAGCGTTGAAGATCGATTAAGAAAACAGCACAATGAGCAGTTCTTC
CSVEDRLRKQHNEQFF